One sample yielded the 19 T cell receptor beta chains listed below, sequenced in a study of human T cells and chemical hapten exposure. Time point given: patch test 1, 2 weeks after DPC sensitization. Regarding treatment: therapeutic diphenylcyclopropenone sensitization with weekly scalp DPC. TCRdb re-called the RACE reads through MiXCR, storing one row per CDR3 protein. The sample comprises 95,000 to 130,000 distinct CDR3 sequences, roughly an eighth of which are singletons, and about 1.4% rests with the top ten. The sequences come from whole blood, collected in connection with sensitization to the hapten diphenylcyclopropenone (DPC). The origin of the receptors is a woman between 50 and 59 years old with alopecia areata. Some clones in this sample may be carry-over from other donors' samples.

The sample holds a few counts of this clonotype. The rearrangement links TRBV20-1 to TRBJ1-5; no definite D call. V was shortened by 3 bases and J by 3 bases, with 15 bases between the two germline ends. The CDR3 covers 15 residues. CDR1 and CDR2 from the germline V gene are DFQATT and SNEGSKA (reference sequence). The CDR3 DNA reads TGCAGTGCTAGGATGAGGCTATTCGACAATCAGCCCCAGCATTTT. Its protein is CSARMRLFDNQPQHF.

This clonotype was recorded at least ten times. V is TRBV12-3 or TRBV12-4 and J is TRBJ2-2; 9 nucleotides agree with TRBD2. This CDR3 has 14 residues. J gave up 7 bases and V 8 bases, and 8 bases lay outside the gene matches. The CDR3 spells CASAPGLAIGELFF. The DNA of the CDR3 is TGTGCCAGCGCCCCGGGACTAGCTATCGGGGAGCTGTTTTTT.

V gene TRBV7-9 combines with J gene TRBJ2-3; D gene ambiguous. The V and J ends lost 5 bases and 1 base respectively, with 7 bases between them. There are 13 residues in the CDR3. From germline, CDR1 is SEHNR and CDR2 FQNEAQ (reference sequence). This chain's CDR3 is CASSQPGTDTQYF. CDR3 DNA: TGTGCCAGCAGCCAACCAGGCACAGATACGCAGTATTTT.

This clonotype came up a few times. The CDR3: CASSSTGPSATNEKLFF. In DNA form, the CDR3 reads TGCGCCAGCAGCTCGACAGGGCCCAGTGCAACTAATGAAAAACTGTTTTTT. The rearrangement uses TRBV5-1 and TRBJ1-4; 7 bases are a match to TRBD1. The J segment lost 0 bases and the V segment lost 3 bases, leaving 8 bases of the junction unmatched. The CDR3 covers 17 residues. Germline CDR1 SGHRS, CDR2 YFSETQ.

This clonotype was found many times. The CDR3 sequence is CASSSQGPNQPQHF. The CDR3, as DNA: TGTGCCAGCAGCTCACAGGGACCTAATCAGCCCCAGCATTTT. The chain links TRBV6-5 to TRBJ1-5; the D gene is possibly TRBD1 (6 bases). Trimming took 6 bases from V and 4 from J, leaving 13 bases between them. The germline V gene encodes CDR1 MNHEY and CDR2 SVGAGI. The CDR3 totals 14 residues.

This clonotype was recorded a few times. CDR3 sequence: CASSFGQELTYEQYF. Written as DNA, the CDR3 is TGTGCCAGCTCATTTGGACAGGAATTAACCTACGAGCAGTACTTC. This chain connects TRBV18 to TRBJ2-7, with TRBD1 identical over 7 bases. The CDR3 covers 15 residues. Losses at the gene ends were 5 bases for V and 2 bases for J; bases not matched to a gene: 9. Germline V gives CDR1 KGHSH, CDR2 LQKENI.

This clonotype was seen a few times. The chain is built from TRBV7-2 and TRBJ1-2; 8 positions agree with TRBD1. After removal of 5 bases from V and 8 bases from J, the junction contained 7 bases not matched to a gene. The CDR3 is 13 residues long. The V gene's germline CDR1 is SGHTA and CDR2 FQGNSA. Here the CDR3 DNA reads TGTGCCAGCAGCGAGCGACAGGGGCTAGGCTACACCTTC. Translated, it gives CASSERQGLGYTF.

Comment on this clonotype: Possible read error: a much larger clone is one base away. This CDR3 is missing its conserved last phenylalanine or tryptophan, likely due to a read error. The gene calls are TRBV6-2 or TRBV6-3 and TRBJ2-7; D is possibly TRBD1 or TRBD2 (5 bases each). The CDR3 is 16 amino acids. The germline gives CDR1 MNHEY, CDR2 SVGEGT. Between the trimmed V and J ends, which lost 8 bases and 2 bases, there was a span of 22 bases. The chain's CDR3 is CASARARDGRTYEQYY. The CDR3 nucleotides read TGTGCCAGCGCCAGGGCCCGGGACGGTCGGACCTACGAGCAGTACTAC.

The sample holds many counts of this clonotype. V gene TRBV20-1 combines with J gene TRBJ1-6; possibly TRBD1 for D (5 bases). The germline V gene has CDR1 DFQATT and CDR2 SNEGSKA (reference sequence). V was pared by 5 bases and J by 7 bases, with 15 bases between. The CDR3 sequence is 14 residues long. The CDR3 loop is CSASRGPLNSPLHF. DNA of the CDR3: TGCAGTGCTTCCCGGGGCCCCCTAAATTCACCCCTCCACTTT.

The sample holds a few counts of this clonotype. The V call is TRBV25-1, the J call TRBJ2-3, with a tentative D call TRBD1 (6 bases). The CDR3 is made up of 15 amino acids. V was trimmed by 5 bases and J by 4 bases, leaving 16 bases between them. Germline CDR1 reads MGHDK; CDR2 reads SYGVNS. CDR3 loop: CASSLSGGSADTQYF. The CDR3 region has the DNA TGTGCCAGCAGTTTGAGTGGGGGCAGCGCAGATACGCAGTATTTT. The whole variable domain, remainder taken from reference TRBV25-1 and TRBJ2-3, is EADIYQTPRYLVIGTGKKITLECSQTMGHDKMYWYQQDPGMELHLIHYSYGVNSTEKGDLSSESTVSRIRTEHFPLTLESARPSHTSQYLCASSLSGGSADTQYFGPGTRLTVL.

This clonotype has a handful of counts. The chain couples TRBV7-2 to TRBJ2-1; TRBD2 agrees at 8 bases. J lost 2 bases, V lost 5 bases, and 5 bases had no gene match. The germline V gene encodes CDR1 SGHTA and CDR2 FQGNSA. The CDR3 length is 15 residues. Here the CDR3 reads CASSLGTSTYNEQFF. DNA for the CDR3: TGTGCCAGCAGCCTCGGGACTAGTACCTACAATGAGCAGTTCTTC.

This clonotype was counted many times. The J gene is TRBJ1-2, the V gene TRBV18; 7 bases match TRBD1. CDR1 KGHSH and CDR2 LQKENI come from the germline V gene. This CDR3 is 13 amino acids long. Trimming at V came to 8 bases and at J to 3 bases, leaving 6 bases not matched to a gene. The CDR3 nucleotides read TGTGCCAGCAGTCAAGACAGGGACTATGGCTACACCTTC. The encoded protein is CASSQDRDYGYTF. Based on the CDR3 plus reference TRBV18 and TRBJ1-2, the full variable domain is NAGVMQNPRHLVRRRGQEARLRCSPMKGHSHVYWYRQLPEEGLKFMVYLQKENIIDESGMPKERFSAEFPKEGPSILRIQQVVRGDSAAYFCASSQDRDYGYTFGSGTRLTVV.

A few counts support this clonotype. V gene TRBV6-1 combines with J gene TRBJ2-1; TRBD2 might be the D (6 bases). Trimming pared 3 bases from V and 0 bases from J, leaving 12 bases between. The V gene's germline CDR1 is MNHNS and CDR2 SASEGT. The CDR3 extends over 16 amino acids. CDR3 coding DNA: TGTGCCAGCAGTGATGGGCGGGGCAGCTCCTACAATGAGCAGTTCTTC. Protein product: CASSDGRGSSYNEQFF.

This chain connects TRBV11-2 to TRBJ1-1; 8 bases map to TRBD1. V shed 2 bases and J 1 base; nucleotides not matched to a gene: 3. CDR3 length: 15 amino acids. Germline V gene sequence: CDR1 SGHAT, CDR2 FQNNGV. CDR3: CASSLRQGANTEAFF. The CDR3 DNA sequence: TGTGCCAGCAGCTTAAGGCAGGGGGCGAACACTGAAGCTTTCTTT. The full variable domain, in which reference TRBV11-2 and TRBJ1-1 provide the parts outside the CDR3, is EAGVAQSPRYKIIEKRQSVAFWCNPISGHATLYWYQQILGQGPKLLIQFQNNGVVDDSQLPKDRFSAERLKGVDSTLKIQPAKLEDSAVYLCASSLRQGANTEAFFGQGTRLTVV.

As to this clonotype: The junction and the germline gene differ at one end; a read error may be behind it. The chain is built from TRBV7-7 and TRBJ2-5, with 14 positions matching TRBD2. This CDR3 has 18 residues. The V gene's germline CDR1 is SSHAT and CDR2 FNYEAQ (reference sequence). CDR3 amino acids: CASSLLSGLAGAKETQYF. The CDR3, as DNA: TGTGCTAGCAGCCTGTTATCGGGACTAGCGGGGGCAAAAGAGACCCAGTACTTC.

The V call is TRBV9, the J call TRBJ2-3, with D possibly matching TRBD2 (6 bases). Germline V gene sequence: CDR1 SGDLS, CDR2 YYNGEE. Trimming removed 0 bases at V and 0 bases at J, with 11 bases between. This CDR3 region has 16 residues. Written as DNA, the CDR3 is TGTGCCAGCAGCGTAGAACCGGGGGTAAGCACAGATACGCAGTATTTT. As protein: CASSVEPGVSTDTQYF.

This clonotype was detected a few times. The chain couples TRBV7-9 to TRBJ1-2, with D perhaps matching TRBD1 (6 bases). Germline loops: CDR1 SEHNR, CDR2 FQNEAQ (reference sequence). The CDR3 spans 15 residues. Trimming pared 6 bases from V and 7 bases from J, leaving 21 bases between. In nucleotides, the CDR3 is TGTGCCAGCAGGCCAACAGGGATTCGGGAGGCTGGCTACACCTTC. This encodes CASRPTGIREAGYTF.

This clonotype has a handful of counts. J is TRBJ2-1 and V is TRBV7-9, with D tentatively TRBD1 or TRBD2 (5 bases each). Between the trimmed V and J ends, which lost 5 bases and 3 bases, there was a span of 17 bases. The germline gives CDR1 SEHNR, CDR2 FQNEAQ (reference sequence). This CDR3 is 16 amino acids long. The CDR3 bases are TGTGCCAGCAGCCAAGGGGAGCGGACCATCTACAATGAGCAGTTCTTC. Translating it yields CASSQGERTIYNEQFF.

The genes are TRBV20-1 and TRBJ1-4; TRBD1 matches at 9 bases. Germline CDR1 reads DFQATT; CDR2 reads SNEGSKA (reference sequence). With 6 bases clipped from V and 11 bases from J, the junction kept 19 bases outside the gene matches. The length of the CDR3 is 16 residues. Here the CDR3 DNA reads TGCAGTGCCCTACAAACCCCGACAGGGGGGTCACAGAAACTGTTTTTT. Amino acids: CSALQTPTGGSQKLFF.